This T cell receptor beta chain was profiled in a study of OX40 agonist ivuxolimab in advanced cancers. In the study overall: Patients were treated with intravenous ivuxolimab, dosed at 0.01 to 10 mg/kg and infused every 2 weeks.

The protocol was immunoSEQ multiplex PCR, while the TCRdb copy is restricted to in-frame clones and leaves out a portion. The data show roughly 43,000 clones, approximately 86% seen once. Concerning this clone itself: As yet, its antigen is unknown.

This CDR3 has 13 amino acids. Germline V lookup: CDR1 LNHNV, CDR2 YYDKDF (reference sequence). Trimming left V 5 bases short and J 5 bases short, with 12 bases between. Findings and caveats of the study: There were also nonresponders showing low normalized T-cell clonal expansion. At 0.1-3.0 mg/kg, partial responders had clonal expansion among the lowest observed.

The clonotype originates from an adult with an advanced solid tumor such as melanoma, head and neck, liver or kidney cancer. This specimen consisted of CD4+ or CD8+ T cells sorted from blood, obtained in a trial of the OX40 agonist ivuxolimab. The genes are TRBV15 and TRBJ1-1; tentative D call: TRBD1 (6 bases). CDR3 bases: TGTGCCACCAGCGGATTAACAGGGACTGAAGCTTTCTTT. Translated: CATSGLTGTEAFF. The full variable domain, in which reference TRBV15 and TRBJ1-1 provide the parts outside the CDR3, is DAMVIQNPRYQVTQFGKPVTLSCSQTLNHNVMYWYQQKSSQAPKLLFHYYDKDFNNEADTPDNFQSRRPNTSFCFLDIRSPGLGDTAMYLCATSGLTGTEAFFGQGTRLTVV.